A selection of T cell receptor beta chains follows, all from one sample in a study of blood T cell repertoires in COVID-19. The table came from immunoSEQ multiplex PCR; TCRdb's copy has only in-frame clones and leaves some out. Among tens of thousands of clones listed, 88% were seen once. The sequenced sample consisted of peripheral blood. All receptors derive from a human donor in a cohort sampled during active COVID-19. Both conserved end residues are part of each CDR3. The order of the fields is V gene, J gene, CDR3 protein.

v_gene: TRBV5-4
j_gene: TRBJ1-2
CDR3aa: CASTLTGGHYGYTF

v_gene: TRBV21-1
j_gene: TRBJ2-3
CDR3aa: CASSARIRTSCTDTQYF

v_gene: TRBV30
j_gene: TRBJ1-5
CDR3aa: CAWSQGNGNQPQHF

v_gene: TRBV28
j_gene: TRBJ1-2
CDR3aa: CASSLDRSDYGYTF

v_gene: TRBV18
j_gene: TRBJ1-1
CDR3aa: CASSPPVTANTEAFF

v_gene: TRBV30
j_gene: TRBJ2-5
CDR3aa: CACTPGQGGIETQYF

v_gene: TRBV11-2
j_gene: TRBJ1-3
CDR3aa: CASSLVGGSSGNTIYF

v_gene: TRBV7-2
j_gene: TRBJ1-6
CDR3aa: CASSFLPTGGNSPLHF

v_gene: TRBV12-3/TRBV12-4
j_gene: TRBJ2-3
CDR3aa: CASSKGGFDTQYF

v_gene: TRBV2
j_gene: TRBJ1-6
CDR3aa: CASSEDRGINSPLHF

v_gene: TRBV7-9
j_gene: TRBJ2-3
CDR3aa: CASSPRLAGGPVDTQYF

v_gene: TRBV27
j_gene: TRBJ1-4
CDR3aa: CASSLAKDSYIATNEKLFF

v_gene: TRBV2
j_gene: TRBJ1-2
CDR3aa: CASKTGLLGPYGYTF

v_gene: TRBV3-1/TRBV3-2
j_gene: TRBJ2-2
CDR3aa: CASSQVRSANTGELFF

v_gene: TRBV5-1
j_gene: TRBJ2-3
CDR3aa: CASSSGTSPDTQYF

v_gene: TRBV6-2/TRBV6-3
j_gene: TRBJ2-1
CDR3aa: CASSRQGHEQFF

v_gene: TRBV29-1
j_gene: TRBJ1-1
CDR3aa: CSGRDDRLNTEAFF

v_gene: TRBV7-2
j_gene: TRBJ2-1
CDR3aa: CASSLGTPYNEQFF

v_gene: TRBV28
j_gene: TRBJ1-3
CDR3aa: CASSLLPSSGNTIYF

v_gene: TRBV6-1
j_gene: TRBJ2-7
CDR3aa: CASSEAPGQTYEQYF

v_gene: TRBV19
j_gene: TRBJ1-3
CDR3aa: CASSATGSPLSGNTIYF

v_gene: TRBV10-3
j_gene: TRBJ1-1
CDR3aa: CAISDRGRANTEAFF

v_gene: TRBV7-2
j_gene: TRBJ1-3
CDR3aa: CASSPGQNSGNTIYF